The sequence of this T cell receptor beta chain was determined in a study of blood T cells in healthy people across ages. This CDR3 contains 14 residues. Germline trimming cut 1 base from V and 8 bases from J; bases unmatched to any gene: 5. Per germline, CDR1 MGHRA and CDR2 YSYEKL. Study results and caveats: Unknown donor CMV status possibly confounded expanded clonotype changes.

About this clonotype: Its antigen remains unidentified.

Primed by a sample-barcoded 5' primer and a J-beta primer mix, a second PCR proceeded for 7 to 11 cycles. Every sample gave at least 2.5 million paired-end reads containing CDR3. From the 5' RACE reads, TCRdb called clonotypes with MiXCR, one entry per CDR3 protein. The data contain 1,100,000 or so distinct CDR3 sequences, 35% to 55% of them seen just once; the ten biggest clones take up approximately 20%. Roughly 10 milliliters was the volume of peripheral blood drawn from each donor. Every sample had a minimum of 6.5 million PBMCs isolated. The chain is built from TRBV4-1 and TRBJ2-3; 8 bases fit TRBD2. What was sequenced was blood. This sequence was found in a woman in her sixties or seventies in good health. The chain's CDR3 is CASSQAGGPPTQYF. CDR3 coding DNA: TGCGCCAGCAGCCAAGCGGGAGGGCCGCCTACGCAGTATTTT.